Below are 28 T cell receptor beta chains sequenced from a single sample in a study of T-cell memory formation after mild COVID-19 (dated by TCRdb to 2020 to 2023). Libraries were constructed by 5' RACE. Sequencing was carried out with an Illumina NovaSeq 6000. Starting from the raw public reads, TCRdb applied fastp trimming at Q25, assembled clones with MiXCR and retained in-frame beta chains. Rows are combined by CDR3 protein, so each entry shows the most common genes and DNA. In this sample the table shows approximately 300,000 distinct CDR3 sequences, around a sixth of which occur a single time. The ten biggest clones cover 22% of the sample. Specimen: PBMCs or a T cell subset sorted from them (not recorded which). The origin of the receptors is a man between 18 and 35 years old who had mild COVID-19 (a few samples of this study predate the infection). The sample titles of this study are shuffled in the database, so cell type and time point are left out; the donor was told from shared clones.

The sample holds a few counts of this clonotype. The V call is TRBV24-1, the J call TRBJ2-1; D may be TRBD2 (5 bases). Germline V gene lookup returns CDR1 KGHDR and CDR2 SFDVKD. Trimming cost V 3 bases and J 6 bases, with 20 bases left between them. The CDR3 covers 17 residues. CDR3 DNA: TGTGCCACCAGTGATCGCGGGCTGCGGACCGCCCGCAATGAGCAGTTCTTC. Amino acid sequence: CATSDRGLRTARNEQFF.

This clonotype was seen a handful of times. CDR3 region: CASWDRSYTGELFF. The CDR3 DNA reads as TGCGCCAGCTGGGACAGATCTTACACCGGGGAGCTGTTTTTT. This sequence joins TRBV4-1 and TRBJ2-2; TRBD1 matches 7 bases. CDR3 length: 14 residues. V gave up 8 bases and J gave up 3 bases; unmatched junction bases: 6. Per the germline V gene, CDR1 is MGHRA and CDR2 is YSYEKL.

This chain links TRBV2 with TRBJ2-1; the match to TRBD2 covers 12 bases. The CDR3 is 15 residues long. Germline V gene data show CDR1 as SNHLY and CDR2 as FYNNEI. The J segment lost 5 bases and the V segment lost 4 bases, leaving 3 bases of the junction unmatched. DNA for the CDR3: TGTGCCAGCAGTGTCAGACTAGCGGGGGACAATGAGCAGTTCTTC. Amino acids: CASSVRLAGDNEQFF.

Only a few counts were recorded for this clonotype. V usage is TRBV2 and J usage is TRBJ2-2; D is uncertain. V dropped 6 bases and J dropped 4 bases, with 9 bases sitting between them. Germline V gene sequence: CDR1 SNHLY, CDR2 FYNNEI. The CDR3 sequence is 13 residues long. Here the CDR3 reads CASRTSSTGELFF. In DNA form, the CDR3 reads TGTGCCAGCAGGACCTCGAGCACCGGGGAGCTGTTTTTT.

This clonotype was recorded many times. J is TRBJ2-7 and V is TRBV20-1; D uncertain. The germline V gene has CDR1 DFQATT and CDR2 SNEGSKA (reference sequence). V was cut by 3 bases and J by 4 bases, with 16 bases left in between. The CDR3 totals 14 residues. The CDR3 spells CSASDRINPYEQYV. DNA for the CDR3: TGCAGTGCTAGTGACCGGATTAACCCTTACGAGCAGTACGTC.

The V and J genes are TRBV28 and TRBJ2-7; a weak D match, TRBD1 (5 bases). This CDR3 is 11 amino acids long. V lost 7 bases, J lost 6 bases, and 10 bases lay in between. Per the germline V gene, CDR1 is MDHEN and CDR2 is SYDVKM. DNA of the CDR3: TGTGCCAGCAAGAAGGGGTCCGAGCAGTACGTC. Protein sequence: CASKKGSEQYV.

This clonotype was seen a handful of times. The chain joins TRBV4-1 to TRBJ1-6, with 8 bases lining up with TRBD1. Looked up from germline, CDR1 is MGHRA and CDR2 is YSYEKL. V was pared by 1 base and J by 8 bases, with 4 bases of the junction left unmatched. CDR3 length: 15 residues. In DNA, the CDR3 is TGCGCCAGCAGCCAAGCCGGGACAGGTGATTCACCCCTCCACTTT. As protein: CASSQAGTGDSPLHF.

This clonotype was seen repeatedly, ten times or more. The chain's CDR3 is CASSRGQTNTDTQYF. The DNA for the CDR3 is TGTGCCAGCAGTCGGGGGCAAACCAATACAGATACGCAGTATTTT. The rearrangement uses TRBV6-2 or TRBV6-3 and TRBJ2-3; the D gene could be TRBD1 or TRBD2 (6 bases each). Germline CDR1 reads MNHEY; CDR2 reads SVGEGT. This CDR3 is 15 amino acids long. V lost 5 bases to trimming and J lost 3 bases, with 15 bases between them.

This clonotype has a count of ten or more. J is TRBJ1-1 and V is TRBV7-9; 8 bases are shared with TRBD1. Looked up from germline, CDR1 is SEHNR and CDR2 is FQNEAQ (reference sequence). Trimming at V came to 5 bases and at J to 11 bases, leaving 4 bases not matched to a gene. There are 11 residues in the CDR3. CDR3 loop: CASSPDRDAFF. The CDR3 coding sequence is TGTGCCAGCAGCCCGGACAGGGACGCTTTCTTT.

This clonotype showed up just a few times. The chain combines TRBV7-9 with TRBJ1-1; D gene ambiguous. Per germline, CDR1 SEHNR and CDR2 FQNEAQ (reference sequence). The CDR3 runs 14 residues. V shed 1 base and J shed 3 bases, with 9 bases lying between them. The CDR3 spells CASSLESGYTEAFF. The CDR3 DNA reads as TGTGCCAGCAGCTTAGAGAGCGGATACACTGAAGCTTTCTTT.

A word on this clonotype: This may come from a read error, since a much larger clone is one base off. The chain uses TRBV7-2 and TRBJ2-3, with 8 bases aligning to TRBD1. CDR1 is SGHTA, CDR2 FQGNSA, per germline. This CDR3 has 15 residues. Trimming at V came to 4 bases and at J to 1 base, leaving 4 bases not matched to a gene. The CDR3 sequence is CASSSPTGGTDTQYF. In nucleotides, the CDR3 is TGTGCCAGCAGCTCCCCGACAGGGGGCACAGATACGCAGTATTTT.

This clonotype has a count of ten or more. The chain is built from TRBV24-1 and TRBJ2-2, with TRBD2 matching 9 bases. The germline V gene has CDR1 KGHDR and CDR2 SFDVKD. V gave up 3 bases and J gave up 4 bases; unmatched junction bases: 8. This CDR3 has 17 amino acids. The CDR3 here is CATSDRGTSPGTGELFF. CDR3 DNA sequence: TGTGCCACCAGTGATCGGGGGACTAGCCCAGGCACCGGGGAGCTGTTTTTT.

This clonotype showed up just a few times. This chain joins TRBV2 and TRBJ2-7; D is uncertain. Germline V gives CDR1 SNHLY, CDR2 FYNNEI. V lost 6 bases, J lost 3 bases, and 6 bases lay in between. This CDR3 comprises 11 residues. The CDR3 DNA follows: TGTGCCAGCAGGATAAGCTACGAGCAGTACTTC. Translation: CASRISYEQYF.

The chain combines TRBV18 with TRBJ2-5; TRBD1 matches at 9 bases. V was pared by 5 bases and J by 4 bases, with 8 bases of the junction left unmatched. This CDR3 region has 15 residues. In germline, CDR1 is KGHSH, CDR2 LQKENI. CDR3 DNA: TGTGCCAGCTCAATGGGGACAGGGAATGGAGAGACCCAGTACTTC. It translates to CASSMGTGNGETQYF.

The rearrangement links TRBV6-5 to TRBJ1-2; maybe TRBD1 (5 bases). The length of the CDR3 is 14 residues. The ends were cut back, 0 bases at V and 7 bases at J, with 12 bases in the middle. From germline, CDR1 is MNHEY and CDR2 SVGAGI. CDR3 DNA: TGTGCCAGCAGTTACTCGATCCAGGGTGGTGGCTACACCTTC. Translated: CASSYSIQGGGYTF.

This clonotype was seen more than once but under ten times. The V and J genes are TRBV4-2 and TRBJ2-4, with unresolved D. CDR1 is LGHNA, CDR2 YNFKEQ, per germline. Trimming shortened V by 4 bases and J by 7 bases, and 14 bases separated the two germline ends. This CDR3 has 14 residues. CDR3: CASSPGLPGNIQYF. The CDR3 bases are TGTGCCAGCAGCCCCGGGCTACCCGGGAACATTCAGTACTTC.

This clonotype was counted at least ten times. The gene calls are TRBV12-3 or TRBV12-4 and TRBJ1-5, with TRBD1 as a possible D gene (5 bases). The CDR3 has 15 amino acids. Trimming left V 5 bases short and J 4 bases short, with 15 bases between. CDR3: CASSLGGGENQPQHF. Here the CDR3 DNA reads TGTGCCAGCAGTCTCGGGGGGGGAGAAAATCAGCCCCAGCATTTT.

The table lists this clonotype with a count of one. The chain has TRBV4-3 and TRBJ2-1; tentatively, D is TRBD2 (6 bases). Germline V gene lookup returns CDR1 LGHNA and CDR2 YSLEER. V was shortened by 3 bases and J by 1 base, with 10 bases between the two germline ends. The CDR3 runs 15 residues. CDR3 protein: CASSQSRGSYNEQFF. CDR3 bases: TGCGCCAGCAGCCAGAGCCGGGGGTCCTACAATGAGCAGTTCTTC.

The CDR3 DNA reads as TGTGCCACCAGTGATCCCAGTCTGGGCACAGATACGCAGTATTTT. Its protein is CATSDPSLGTDTQYF. The chain is built from TRBV24-1 and TRBJ2-3; D unresolved. This CDR3 has 15 amino acids. Germline lookup yields CDR1 KGHDR and CDR2 SFDVKD. V lost 3 bases and J lost 1, with 10 bases in between.

The chain is built from TRBV9 and TRBJ2-3; tentatively, D is TRBD1 (6 bases). The CDR3 is 16 residues long. V dropped 0 bases and J dropped 3 bases, with 14 bases sitting between them. The germline V gene has CDR1 SGDLS and CDR2 YYNGEE. The CDR3 region is CASSVAAGVATDTQYF. The CDR3 region has the DNA TGTGCCAGCAGCGTAGCGGCAGGGGTGGCGACAGATACGCAGTATTTT.

The J gene is TRBJ1-5, the V gene TRBV6-6; D gene ambiguous. This CDR3 spans 13 amino acids. Looked up from germline, CDR1 is MNHNY and CDR2 is SVGAGI (reference sequence). The V and J ends lost 5 bases and 7 bases respectively, with 12 bases between them. CDR3 in DNA: TGTGCCAGCAGTCGGAGGACGGGGCAGCCCCAGCATTTT. As protein: CASSRRTGQPQHF.

This clonotype was seen at least ten times. V usage is TRBV7-6 and J usage is TRBJ1-1, with 8 bases identical to TRBD1. This CDR3 is 15 amino acids long. From germline, CDR1 is SGHVS and CDR2 FNYEAQ. V shed 1 base, J shed 1 base, and the junction held 2 bases outside the gene matches. CDR3 nucleotides: TGTGCCAGCAGCTTAGGCCAGGGGGCGAACACTGAAGCTTTCTTT. Translation gives CASSLGQGANTEAFF.

A few counts support this clonotype. The V and J genes are TRBV7-2 and TRBJ2-4; unclear D gene. Trimming pared 5 bases from V and 0 bases from J, leaving 8 bases between. This CDR3 is built from 14 residues. Germline V lookup: CDR1 SGHTA, CDR2 FQGNSA. The CDR3 DNA follows: TGTGCCAGCAGCGCGAAAGGAGCCAAAAACATTCAGTACTTC. It codes for CASSAKGAKNIQYF. The full variable domain, rest sourced from reference TRBV7-2 and TRBJ2-4, is GAGVSQSPSNKVTEKGKDVELRCDPISGHTALYWYRQSLGQGLEFLIYFQGNSAPDKSGLPSDRFSAERTGGSVSTLTIQRTQQEDSAVYLCASSAKGAKNIQYFGAGTRLSVL.

The chain carries TRBV7-6 and TRBJ1-5; 11 nucleotides match TRBD1. Germline V gene data show CDR1 as SGHVS and CDR2 as FNYEAQ. CDR3 length: 15 amino acids. Unmatched junction bases numbered 5, after V lost 4 bases and J lost 6 bases. DNA for the CDR3: TGTGCCAGCAGCTGGGGGGACAGGGGGGGTCAGCCCCAGCATTTT. Encoded protein: CASSWGDRGGQPQHF. Drawing the rest from reference TRBV7-6 and TRBJ1-5, the complete variable domain is GAGVSQSPRYKVTKRGQDVALRCDPISGHVSLYWYRQALGQGPEFLTYFNYEAQQDKSGLPNDRFSAERPEGSISTLTIQRTEQRDSAMYRCASSWGDRGGQPQHFGDGTRLSIL.

This clonotype came up a few times. The V and J genes are TRBV6-2 or TRBV6-3 and TRBJ2-7; D is ambiguous. CDR3 length: 14 residues. The ends were cut back, 6 bases at V and 0 bases at J, with 12 bases in the middle. Germline assignment: CDR1 MNHEY and CDR2 SVGEGT. CDR3 DNA: TGTGCCAGCAGGACCCGGGCCCTCTCCTACGAGCAGTACTTC. Translating gives CASRTRALSYEQYF.

This clonotype was counted ten times or more. Here the CDR3 DNA reads TGCGCCAGCAGCTTTGATGGCTACGAGCAGTACTTC. Translated: CASSFDGYEQYF. V is TRBV5-1 and J is TRBJ2-7; D unclear. The CDR3 loop spans 12 amino acids. Germline V CDR1 and CDR2: SGHRS, YFSETQ. Trimming removed 2 bases at V and 3 bases at J, with 6 bases between.

The sample holds a few counts of this clonotype. The gene calls are TRBV27 and TRBJ2-5; TRBD2 matches 8 bases. V lost 5 bases, J lost 5 bases, and 13 bases stayed unmatched. Looked up from germline, CDR1 is MNHEY and CDR2 is SMNVEV (reference sequence). This CDR3 is 16 amino acids long. CDR3 DNA sequence: TGTGCCAGCAGTCCGAGCGGGGGCGGACGGGGTGAGACCCAGTACTTC. Translating it yields CASSPSGGGRGETQYF.

The chain links TRBV10-3 to TRBJ1-1, with D possibly being TRBD1 (5 bases). From germline, CDR1 is ENHRY and CDR2 SYGVKD. The ends were cut back, 11 bases at V and 6 bases at J, with 16 bases in the middle. The CDR3 is 12 residues long. CDR3 DNA: TGTGCCGTCATGGGAGGGGAGGCTGAAGCTTTCTTT. It translates to CAVMGGEAEAFF.